These 17 T cell receptor beta chains were all obtained from the same sample, sequenced in a study of blood T cell repertoires in COVID-19. Assay: immunoSEQ multiplex PCR; the TCRdb copy retains only in-frame clones and omits some. The sample holds tens of thousands of clones; 70% to 90% are singletons and the top ten take 5% to 6.5%. The sequencing sample was made of peripheral blood. Receptor source: a man between 65 and 85 years old with acute or convalescent COVID-19.

The chain combines TRBV15 with TRBJ2-4, with TRBD2 as a possible D gene (6 bases). Germline V gene lookup returns CDR1 LNHNV and CDR2 YYDKDF (reference sequence). The V end lost 0 bases, the J end lost 8 bases, and 17 bases lay between the germline ends. CDR3 size: 16 residues. The chain's CDR3 is CATSRDVLVGGDIQYF. Written as DNA, the CDR3 is TGTGCCACCAGCAGAGATGTCCTAGTAGGAGGGGACATTCAGTACTTC. Variable domain in full (rest from reference TRBV15 and TRBJ2-4): DAMVIQNPRYQVTQFGKPVTLSCSQTLNHNVMYWYQQKSSQAPKLLFHYYDKDFNNEADTPDNFQSRRPNTSFCFLDIRSPGLGDTAMYLCATSRDVLVGGDIQYFGAGTRLSVL.

The rearrangement joins TRBV19 to TRBJ2-2, with a possible D match to TRBD2 (6 bases). Germline V lookup: CDR1 LNHDA, CDR2 SQIVND (reference sequence). V was pared by 7 bases and J by 1 base, with 10 bases between. The CDR3 runs to 14 residues. The CDR3 DNA reads as TGTGCCAGTATTGAAGCGGGGAACACCGGGGAGCTGTTTTTT. This translates into CASIEAGNTGELFF.

V is TRBV7-9 and J is TRBJ2-7; D may be TRBD1 (7 bases). CDR3 length: 14 amino acids. CDR1 and CDR2 from the germline V gene are SEHNR and FQNEAQ (reference sequence). Deletions cut 5 bases from V and 8 bases from J, with 19 bases between. CDR3 in DNA: TGTGCCAGCAGCCCACAGGGGACAGCGGGCAAGCAGTACTTC. Translating it yields CASSPQGTAGKQYF.

V is TRBV11-2 and J is TRBJ1-6; D possibly corresponds to TRBD1 (5 bases). Trimming took 2 bases from V and 14 from J, leaving 25 bases between them. CDR1 and CDR2 (germline): SGHAT, FQNNGV. The CDR3 extends over 17 amino acids. DNA of the CDR3: TGTGCCAGCAGCTTAAGGCTAGATGGCTTAGGGGTAGACACCCTCCACTTT. As protein: CASSLRLDGLGVDTLHF.

The chain is built from TRBV10-2 and TRBJ1-6; 7 bases map to TRBD1. This CDR3 contains 16 residues. Germline V lookup: CDR1 WSHSY, CDR2 SAAADI. V lost 4 bases, J lost 0 bases, and 3 bases stayed unmatched. The CDR3 protein is CASSVRGPSYNSPLHF. Here the CDR3 DNA reads TGCGCCAGCAGTGTTAGGGGGCCCTCCTATAATTCACCCCTCCACTTT.

The chain recombines TRBV2 with TRBJ2-1; D is unresolved. This CDR3 is built from 13 residues. Trimming pared 6 bases from V and 4 bases from J, leaving 10 bases between. Germline V CDR1 and CDR2: SNHLY, FYNNEI. For the CDR3, the DNA is TGTGCCAGCAGCCTCAGATCTTACAATGAGCAGTTCTTC. Amino acid sequence: CASSLRSYNEQFF.

The genes are TRBV5-1 and TRBJ1-4; 7 positions agree with TRBD1. The CDR3 sequence is 16 residues long. V shed 1 base, J shed 0 bases, and the junction held 3 bases outside the gene matches. Per the germline V gene, CDR1 is SGHRS and CDR2 is YFSETQ. As DNA, the CDR3 is TGCGCCAGCAGCTTGACGCAGGGGGCAACTAATGAAAAACTGTTTTTT. This encodes CASSLTQGATNEKLFF.

V gene TRBV18 combines with J gene TRBJ2-7; D is unclear. CDR3 length equals 14 residues. Deletions cut 4 bases from V and 1 base from J, with 11 bases between. The V gene's germline CDR1 is KGHSH and CDR2 LQKENI. CDR3 nucleotides: TGTGCCAGCTCACTCGACATTTCGTCCTACGAGCAGTACTTC. This codes for CASSLDISSYEQYF. Using reference TRBV18 and TRBJ2-7 for the parts outside the CDR3, the full variable domain is NAGVMQNPRHLVRRRGQEARLRCSPMKGHSHVYWYRQLPEEGLKFMVYLQKENIIDESGMPKERFSAEFPKEGPSILRIQQVVRGDSAAYFCASSLDISSYEQYFGPGTRLTVT.

The genes are TRBV24-1 and TRBJ2-1, with 12 bases fitting TRBD1. After removal of 4 bases from V and 9 bases from J, the junction contained 6 bases not matched to a gene. CDR1 is KGHDR and CDR2 is SFDVKD in the germline V gene. CDR3 length: 15 amino acids. CDR3 protein: CATSEGQGAQGEQFF. The DNA of the CDR3 is TGTGCCACCAGTGAGGGACAGGGGGCGCAGGGTGAGCAGTTCTTC.

The V gene is TRBV2, the J gene TRBJ1-6, with a weak D call TRBD1 (6 bases). The CDR3 is 14 amino acids. From germline, CDR1 is SNHLY and CDR2 FYNNEI. Deletions cut 2 bases from V and 10 bases from J, with 12 bases between. CDR3 region: CASSELGAGSPLHF. As DNA, the CDR3 is TGTGCCAGCAGTGAACTGGGGGCTGGGTCACCCCTCCACTTT.

This sequence joins TRBV20-1 and TRBJ2-2; possible D gene TRBD2, 5 bases. The germline CDR1 and CDR2 sequences are DFQATT and SNEGSKA (reference sequence). The CDR3 has 15 residues. Trimming took 3 bases from V and 1 from J, leaving 12 bases between them. The DNA for the CDR3 is TGCAGTGCTAGTTTAGGAGCGGTGAACACCGGGGAGCTGTTTTTT. Translating it yields CSASLGAVNTGELFF.

This clone was seen once. The rearrangement joins TRBV6-5 to TRBJ2-3; 7 bases match TRBD2. Germline lookup yields CDR1 MNHEY and CDR2 SVGAGI. CDR3 length: 14 amino acids. V gave up 7 bases and J gave up 1 base; unmatched junction bases: 5. The CDR3 is CASNRLAGTDTQYF. The CDR3 coding sequence is TGTGCCAGCAATCGGCTAGCGGGCACAGATACGCAGTATTTT.

The rearrangement uses TRBV5-1 and TRBJ2-3, with TRBD2 matching 10 bases. The length of the CDR3 is 14 residues. CDR1 and CDR2 from the germline V gene are SGHRS and YFSETQ. V was pared by 1 base and J by 8 bases, with 4 bases of the junction left unmatched. DNA of the CDR3: TGCGCCAGCAGCTTGAAGCTAGCGGGGGTTACGCAGTATTTT. Translated, it gives CASSLKLAGVTQYF.

The chain carries TRBV12-5 and TRBJ1-1; D uncertain. This CDR3 contains 11 residues. Germline CDR1 reads LGHNT; CDR2 reads FRNRAP. The germline V and J ends were trimmed by 5 bases and 10 bases, with 11 bases remaining between them. The CDR3, as DNA: TGTGCTAGTGGTCCCCTAAGAGTAGCTTTCTTT. Translated, it gives CASGPLRVAFF.

The chain links TRBV5-8 to TRBJ1-6, with D perhaps matching TRBD1 (6 bases). The CDR3 has 12 amino acids. The V gene lost 2 bases and the J gene lost 10 bases, with 7 bases spanning the gap. Germline lookup yields CDR1 SGHTS and CDR2 YDEGEE. This CDR3 is CASSFRGSPLHF. DNA for the CDR3: TGTGCCAGCAGCTTCAGGGGATCACCCCTCCACTTT. Full variable domain (rest looked up from reference TRBV5-8 and TRBJ1-6): EAGVTQSPTHLIKTRGQQATLRCSPISGHTSVYWYQQALGLGLQFLLWYDEGEERNRGNFPPRFSGRQFPNYSSELNVNALELEDSALYLCASSFRGSPLHFGNGTRLTVT.

The J gene is TRBJ2-1, the V gene TRBV7-6; TRBD2 matches at 9 bases. The CDR3 consists of 16 residues. V gave up 3 bases and J gave up 0 bases; unmatched junction bases: 3. Looked up from germline, CDR1 is SGHVS and CDR2 is FNYEAQ. CDR3 in amino acids: CASSFLAGSSYNEQFF. Here the CDR3 DNA reads TGTGCCAGCAGCTTTCTAGCGGGGTCCTCCTACAATGAGCAGTTCTTC.

The chain uses TRBV19 and TRBJ1-1; D possibly corresponds to TRBD1 (5 bases). The CDR3 runs to 12 residues. Germline-derived CDR1 and CDR2 are LNHDA and SQIVND (reference sequence). V gave up 1 base and J gave up 6 bases, with 6 bases separating them. The CDR3 region is CASSIVGAEAFF. For the CDR3, the DNA is TGTGCCAGTAGTATAGTAGGGGCTGAAGCTTTCTTT.